The subject of this entry is one T cell receptor (beta chain). Here immunoSEQ multiplex PCR was the method, and the copy in TCRdb shows in-frame clones only, minus some. The table includes more than 85,000 clones, approximately 88% detected once. The sample comes from a study of T cell responses to AZD1222 COVID-19 vaccine. Between the trimmed V and J ends, which lost 2 bases and 0 bases, there was a span of 9 bases. The CDR3 has 14 residues. Germline loops: CDR1 SGDLS, CDR2 YYNGEE. The sequences come from peripheral blood, collected on day 0 of MenACWY control vaccination. The sequence came from an adult in good health. The gene calls are TRBV9 and TRBJ2-7; D is possibly TRBD2 (5 bases). The CDR3 here is CASSVGSASYEQYF. CDR3 in DNA: TGTGCCAGCAGCGTCGGTAGCGCCTCCTACGAGCAGTACTTC.